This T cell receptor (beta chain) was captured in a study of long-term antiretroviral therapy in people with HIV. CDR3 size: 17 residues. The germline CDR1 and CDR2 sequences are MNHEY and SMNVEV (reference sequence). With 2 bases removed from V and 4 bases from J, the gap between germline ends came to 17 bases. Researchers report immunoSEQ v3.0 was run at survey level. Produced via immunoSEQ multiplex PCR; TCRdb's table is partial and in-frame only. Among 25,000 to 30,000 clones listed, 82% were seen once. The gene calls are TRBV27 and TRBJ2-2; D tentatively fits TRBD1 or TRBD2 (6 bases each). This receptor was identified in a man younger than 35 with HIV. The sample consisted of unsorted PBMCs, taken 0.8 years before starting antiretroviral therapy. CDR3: CASSLGAGQSFTGELFF. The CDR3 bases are TGTGCCAGCAGTTTAGGCGCGGGACAAAGCTTCACCGGGGAGCTGTTTTTT.